This TCR beta chain was obtained from a study of blood T cell repertoires in COVID-19 (TCRdb year 2020). Describing the broader study: Collaborator samples came from the United States, Italy and Spain and covered acute and convalescent phases of COVID-19. The material from the prospective study consisted of cDNA or gDNA derived from T cells, B-cell-depleted T cells, or PBMCs. Subjects who had been exposed to COVID-19, were actively infected with it, or had recovered from it provided the deeply sampled blood TCRbeta repertoires that made up the dataset. The repertoires were released in a freely available public database intended as a resource for research on the immune response to SARS-CoV-2. The samples were drawn from the first 160 participants of the ongoing ImmuneRACE study and from 1,254 subjects provided by 6 global collaborators. Nearly every sample came with metadata listing a de-identified subject ID, COVID-19 status, age in years and sex. HLA class I and class II types, where available, came from metadata supplied by the sample provider rather than from assay-based typing. Findings and caveats that apply to the study as a whole: The amount of clinical and demographic metadata varied by source and participant and was provided uncurated.

Collaborating institutions collected whole blood in K2EDTA tubes following their own protocols. Collaborator samples were shipped for TCRbeta analysis as frozen whole blood, isolated PBMCs, or DNA extracted from either sample type. V drops 1 base and J drops 6 bases, leaving 12 bases in between. The CDR3 holds 15 amino acids from the cysteine to the phenylalanine. The DNA shown is the 45-base CDR3, in frame from base 1. For CDR1 and CDR2, the germline V gene (reference sequence) lists SEHNR and FQNEAQ. TCRbeta CDR3 regions were amplified from genomic DNA by means of the immunoSEQ Assay, a bias-controlled multiplex PCR. From the authors' description of their analysis: Within the assay, amplification of reference gene primers was used to estimate how many nucleated cells each sample contained. To quantify the absolute abundance of each unique TCRbeta CDR3 rearrangement, sequence reads were collapsed and filtered. Productive Simpson clonality was computed per sample as the square root of Simpson's diversity index over productive rearrangements. The immuneACCESS repertoire file appears here via TCRdb, limited to in-frame rearrangements. These files lack a portion of the clones; in checked studies, under half of the deficit traces to unresolved V genes, and the cause of the others is not known. The V and J calls and clone size were taken over from that table, and D and trimming were inferred from the DNA. A total of approximately 90,000 clones appear in this sample, 75% to 85% of them only once. The ten largest clones add up to 15% to 20% of the sample.

This clone has a handful of counts. Its recognized antigen is unknown. Base-call qualities are not available, and no considerably larger clone is one nucleotide away. Recombination linked TRBV7-9 to TRBJ1-4; the D segment could be TRBD1, given 5 matching bases. The clonotype comes from a woman aged 80 or older with acute or convalescent COVID-19. Sequencing was carried out using peripheral blood. The CDR3 loop reads CASSLGRQRDEKLFF. DNA sequence: TGTGCCAGCAGCTTAGGGCGACAGCGGGATGAAAAACTGTTTTTT.